This T cell receptor beta chain was identified in a study of T cell changes during pregnancy in multiple sclerosis. This clone was found once. Here immunoSEQ multiplex PCR was the method, and the copy in TCRdb shows in-frame clones only, minus some. In the table there are under 35,000 clones, about 89% of which are singletons. Germline CDR1 reads SNHLY; CDR2 reads FYNNEI. The CDR3 sequence is 13 residues long. Deletions cut 7 bases from V and 1 base from J, with 11 bases between. The chain is built from TRBV2 and TRBJ2-7, with a tentative D call TRBD2 (6 bases). This sequence originates from a female donor with multiple sclerosis, enrolled in a pregnancy study. Sequencing used CD8+ T cells from peripheral blood mononuclear cells, obtained before pregnancy. As DNA, the CDR3 is TGTGCCAGCATTCGACGGGGGTCCTACGAGCAGTACTTC. It is translated as CASIRRGSYEQYF. Using reference TRBV2 and TRBJ2-7 for the parts outside the CDR3, the full variable domain is EPEVTQTPSHQVTQMGQEVILRCVPISNHLYFYWYRQILGQKVEFLVSFYNNEISEKSEIFDDQFSVERPDGSNFTLKIRSTKLEDSAMYFCASIRRGSYEQYFGPGTRLTVT.